This TCR beta chain was recorded in a study of blood T cell repertoires in COVID-19 (dated by TCRdb to 2018 to 2021). Looking at the study overall: Collaborator samples came from the United States, Italy and Spain and covered acute and convalescent phases of COVID-19. Nearly every sample came with metadata listing a de-identified subject ID, COVID-19 status, age in years and sex. Samples came from the ongoing ImmuneRACE study (first 160 participants) plus 1,254 subjects from 6 global collaborators. Where available, HLA class I and class II types were taken from metadata supplied by the sample provider and were not determined by assay-based typing. Deeply sampled blood TCRbeta repertoires from subjects exposed to, actively infected with, or recovered from COVID-19 were included in the dataset. A freely available public database, intended as a resource for researchers studying the immune response to SARS-CoV-2, is where the repertoires were released. The prospective study material was composed of cDNA or gDNA derived from T cells, B-cell-depleted T cells, or PBMCs.

One collaborating source in Seattle enrolled patients during active infection and followed them longitudinally through the course of disease. Whole blood was collected in K2EDTA tubes by collaborating institutions according to the institutions' own protocols. For TCRbeta analysis, collaborator samples were shipped as frozen whole blood, as isolated PBMCs, or as DNA extracted from either sample type. TCRbeta CDR3 regions were amplified from genomic DNA using the immunoSEQ Assay, a bias-controlled multiplex PCR. Turning to the authors' computational methods: Nucleated cell counts per sample were estimated from amplification of reference gene primers within the assay. To quantify the absolute abundance of each unique TCRbeta CDR3 rearrangement, sequence reads were collapsed and filtered. For each sample, productive Simpson clonality was calculated by taking the square root of Simpson's diversity index across productive rearrangements. This is the immuneACCESS table as TCRdb keeps it, with only in-frame sequences that have V and J called. A part of the clones is gone; compared with another copy, unresolved V genes explain less than half, and the rest is unexplained. That table is the source of V, J and clone size, and D and trimming were worked out from the DNA. This sample is represented by 350,000 or so clones; 80% to 90% of them were singletons. The leading ten clones occupy roughly 10% of the sample.

The paper as a whole reports these results and caveats: The amount of clinical and demographic metadata varied by source and participant and was provided uncurated.

Based on the germline V gene (reference sequence), the CDR1 and CDR2 sequences are SGHNT and YYREEE. Cut back by 4 bases and 1 base, the V and J ends lie 7 bases apart. The CDR3 numbers 13 residues from cysteine through phenylalanine. Only the CDR3 region is kept as DNA, spanning 39 bases read in frame from base 1. A note on this clone: The antigen it binds to is not known. One base away there is no much larger clone; base qualities are not given.

The receptor was isolated from a woman younger than 45 with COVID-19, enrolled during active disease. Material for sequencing was peripheral blood. The sequence is built from TRBV5-4 and TRBJ2-3; too little of a D gene remains to name it. At the DNA level, the sequence is TGTGCCAGCAGCCTATTACGCACAGATACGCAGTATTTT. This sequence encodes CASSLLRTDTQYF.